This T cell receptor beta chain was observed in a study of regulatory T cells in long-lasting Graves disease. Looking at the study overall: Persistent Graves' disease required over 5 years of antithyroid drugs and positive TSH receptor antibodies. General study findings and limits: Newly diagnosed Graves' patients exceeded persistent ones in TCR diversity.

This clonotype occurred many times. Its antigen is not identified. To make TCR beta libraries, researchers used iRepertoire HTBI primers and Arm-PCR of CDR3 regions. MiXCR was run by TCRdb on the multiplex PCR reads, yielding one entry per CDR3 protein. The sample carries roughly 300,000 distinct CDR3 sequences, 22% recorded once. The sample's time point: persistent/refractory GD, antithyroid drugs over 5 years with positive TRAb. PBMCs were the source of the RNA used for TCR sequencing. CDR1 is LGHDT, CDR2 YNNKEL, per germline (reference sequence). The CDR3 runs to 15 residues. The V end was cut by 1 base, the J end by 10 bases, with 14 bases between.

The chain combines TRBV3-1 with TRBJ1-6; D may be TRBD1 (5 bases). Sequencing was performed on peripheral blood mononuclear cells (PBMCs), taken when the disease was refractory, from a patient treated with antithyroid drugs. This TCR was recovered from a female donor with Graves disease. CDR3 sequence reads: CASSQAAGTRSPLHF. For the CDR3, the DNA is TGTGCCAGCAGCCAAGCGGCGGGGACCCGATCACCCCTCCACTTT.